One and the same sample provided the 5 T cell receptor beta chains below, sequenced in a study of cytomegalovirus exposure and HLA in healthy donors. The PCR contained 60 Vbeta and 13 Jbeta primers. Only in-frame clones appear in the TCRdb table, and some are missing; sequencing was by immunoSEQ multiplex PCR. Of under 200,000 clones in the sample, approximately 90% were seen once. Sequenced sample: PBMCs. These receptors originate from a woman between 25 and 40 years old in good health and CMV-seronegative.

This clone was seen only a few times. The V call is TRBV6-1, the J call TRBJ1-1; TRBD1 matches 10 bases. CDR1 is MNHNS, CDR2 SASEGT, per germline. Unmatched junction bases numbered 9, after V lost 6 bases and J lost 5 bases. This CDR3 is 15 amino acids long. CDR3 amino acids: CASSHNDRGRTEAFF. CDR3 DNA: TGTGCCAGCAGCCACAACGACAGGGGGCGAACTGAAGCTTTCTTT.

The rearrangement links TRBV13 to TRBJ2-1, with 8 bases lining up with TRBD2. The junction had 2 bases not matched to a gene; V was cut back by 3 bases and J by 4 bases. The germline gives CDR1 PRHDT, CDR2 FYEKMQ (reference sequence). The CDR3 loop spans 14 amino acids. The CDR3 reads CASSFSGAYNEQFF. In nucleotides, the CDR3 is TGTGCCAGCAGCTTTAGCGGGGCGTACAATGAGCAGTTCTTC.

The V call is TRBV7-9, the J call TRBJ2-1; 12 nucleotides line up with TRBD2. V dropped 4 bases and J dropped 1; count of bases not matched to a gene: 2. Germline assignment: CDR1 SEHNR and CDR2 FQNEAQ (reference sequence). CDR3 length: 16 residues. CDR3 sequence (DNA): TGTGCCAGCAGCTCGACTAGCGGGGGTTCCTACAATGAGCAGTTCTTC. This encodes CASSSTSGGSYNEQFF.

The chain is built from TRBV7-2 and TRBJ2-1, with D tentatively TRBD1 (5 bases). From germline, CDR1 is SGHTA and CDR2 FQGNSA. The CDR3 spans 15 residues. The ends were cut back, 0 bases at V and 9 bases at J, with 15 bases in the middle. The CDR3 region has the DNA TGTGCCAGCAGCTTAGCTCCGGCAGGGTCGAGTGAGCAGTTCTTC. As protein: CASSLAPAGSSEQFF.

The chain couples TRBV27 to TRBJ1-1; a weak D match, TRBD1 (5 bases). V dropped 0 bases and J dropped 0 bases, with 8 bases sitting between them. The CDR3 covers 15 residues. CDR1 MNHEY and CDR2 SMNVEV come from the germline V gene (reference sequence). CDR3 loop: CASSLSPGVNTEAFF. CDR3 nucleotide sequence: TGTGCCAGCAGTTTATCACCGGGGGTGAACACTGAAGCTTTCTTT.